This TCR beta chain was obtained from a study of cytomegalovirus exposure and HLA in healthy donors. Worth noting for this clone: The target antigen is unknown.

Study-wide findings and caveats: For most TCR beta V segments, an earlier analysis put the productive rate at about 90% or about 30% of the time.

Germline V lookup: CDR1 MGHRA, CDR2 YSYEKL. The germline V and J ends were trimmed by 0 bases and 7 bases, with 13 bases remaining between them. The CDR3 is made up of 15 amino acids. Regarding donors, all were healthy bone marrow donors. In the PCR, 60 Vbeta and 13 Jbeta primers were used. The method was immunoSEQ multiplex PCR; TCRdb's version includes in-frame clones alone and lacks a portion of them. The sample has 150,000 to 180,000 clones, around 75% seen once. This sequence originates from a man aged 30 to 39 in good health and CMV-seropositive. Sequencing was carried out using PBMCs. The V call is TRBV4-1, the J call TRBJ1-5; D is unclear. The CDR3 bases are TGCGCCAGCAGCCAAGAAGAATCGACTGGGCAGCCCCAGCATTTT. Its translation is CASSQEESTGQPQHF.